The 7 T cell receptor beta chains reported below all come from one sample, sequenced in a study of blood T cells in healthy people across ages. A sample-barcoded 5' primer and a J-beta primer mix were used in a second PCR of about 7 to 12 cycles. TCRdb analysed the 5' RACE reads with MiXCR anew, one entry per CDR3 protein. The table has 1,300,000 or so distinct CDR3 sequences, 59% seen once. The sample was blood. The receptors here all came from a young man in good health.

The chain has TRBV5-1 and TRBJ2-5; TRBD2 agrees at 8 bases. Per the germline V gene, CDR1 is SGHRS and CDR2 is YFSETQ. V dropped 4 bases and J dropped 2; count of bases not matched to a gene: 10. The CDR3 is 16 residues long. CDR3 region: CASSPAVAGGQETQYF. Written as DNA, the CDR3 is TGCGCCAGCAGCCCGGCGGTGGCGGGGGGACAAGAGACCCAGTACTTC.

In this sample, this clonotype turned up many times. The rearrangement uses TRBV20-1 and TRBJ2-1; D gene unclear. This CDR3 region has 10 residues. Trimming stripped 3 bases from V and 5 bases from J, with 2 bases between. Per the germline V gene, CDR1 is DFQATT and CDR2 is SNEGSKA (reference sequence). CDR3 coding DNA: TGCAGTGCTAGTGACAATGAGCAGTTCTTC. Residues: CSASDNEQFF.

The chain joins TRBV6-5 to TRBJ2-7, with a weak D call TRBD2 (5 bases). From germline, CDR1 is MNHEY and CDR2 SVGAGI. The V end lost 2 bases, the J end lost 2 bases, and 10 bases lay between the germline ends. The CDR3 is 14 residues long. CDR3 region: CASSYRATTYEQYF. The CDR3 DNA follows: TGTGCCAGCAGTTACCGAGCGACTACCTACGAGCAGTACTTC.

The gene calls are TRBV6-1 and TRBJ1-1; TRBD1 matches 7 bases. Per germline, CDR1 MNHNS and CDR2 SASEGT. V dropped 6 bases and J dropped 1; count of bases not matched to a gene: 8. This CDR3 spans 15 amino acids. CDR3 sequence: CASSRPGQQNTEAFF. The DNA for the CDR3 is TGTGCCAGCAGCAGACCGGGACAGCAGAACACTGAAGCTTTCTTT.

The chain uses TRBV11-2 and TRBJ2-7; D ambiguous. CDR3 length: 15 residues. Looked up from germline, CDR1 is SGHAT and CDR2 is FQNNGV. The V end was cut by 2 bases, the J end by 5 bases, with 16 bases between. Written as DNA, the CDR3 is TGTGCCAGCAGCTTAACTGGGGTGATAGAGAACGAGCAGTACTTC. Its translation: CASSLTGVIENEQYF.

V is TRBV29-1 and J is TRBJ2-7, with unresolved D. The CDR3 loop spans 14 amino acids. Per germline, CDR1 SQVTM and CDR2 ANQGSEA. Trimming cost V 0 bases and J 2 bases, with 11 bases left between them. CDR3 DNA sequence: TGCAGCGTTGAAGATTCCCGTAGGGCCTACGAGCAGTACTTC. Translation: CSVEDSRRAYEQYF.

CDR3 DNA sequence: TGCGCCAGCAGCGTACCAACACAGGAGCAGTTCTTC. This gives the protein CASSVPTQEQFF. The chain employs TRBV4-1 and TRBJ2-1; D is uncertain. CDR1 and CDR2 (germline): MGHRA, YSYEKL. This CDR3 is built from 12 residues. V was pared by 5 bases and J by 10 bases, with 12 bases between.